Listed here are 16 T cell receptor beta chains from one sample, sequenced in a study of beta chain features in type 1 diabetes. General study findings and limits: All four CD4+ subsets from Type 1 diabetes patients carried moderately but significantly shorter TCRB CDR3s.

Expressed TCRB transcripts were sequenced because the entire RNA isolate underwent reverse transcription. The assay was immunoSEQ multiplex PCR, and TCRdb's table has in-frame clones only and misses some. The data show approximately 150,000 clones, with 9% seen just once and about 0.7% held by the top ten. Antigen specificity for these receptors is unknown. Input material: central memory CD4+ T cells from blood. These receptors were collected from a man aged 25 to 45 with type 1 diabetes.

The gene calls are TRBV30 and TRBJ2-7, with D possibly matching TRBD1 (6 bases). Germline V gene sequence: CDR1 GTSNPN, CDR2 SVGIG (reference sequence). Trimming pared 3 bases from V and 5 bases from J, leaving 11 bases between. This CDR3 has 12 residues. CDR3 nucleotide sequence: TGTGCCTGGAGCGCTGGGGGCGACGAGCAGTACTTC. Its translation is CAWSAGGDEQYF.

This clone appeared a few times. The chain employs TRBV11-1 and TRBJ2-5; 11 bases are a match to TRBD1. Germline V CDR1 and CDR2: SGHAT, FQDESV (reference sequence). After removal of 5 bases from V and 0 bases from J, the junction contained 5 bases not matched to a gene. There are 16 residues in the CDR3. In nucleotides, the CDR3 is TGTGCCAGCAGCCCCGGGACAGGGGGACACCAAGAGACCCAGTACTTC. Its translation: CASSPGTGGHQETQYF.

This clone was seen a few times. The sample carries other DNA sequences with the same CDR3. The chain carries TRBV5-1 and TRBJ1-1, with D possibly TRBD1 on 6 matching bases. CDR1 and CDR2 (germline): SGHRS, YFSETQ. Deletions cut 4 bases from V and 1 base from J, with 11 bases between. The CDR3 covers 14 residues. As DNA, the CDR3 is TGCGCCAGCAGCCTACAGGGTACGAACACTGAAGCTTTCTTT. Translating it yields CASSLQGTNTEAFF.

V and J are TRBV7-9 and TRBJ2-5, with 11 bases fitting TRBD2. V was clipped by 3 bases and J by 7 bases; unmatched bases: 7. This CDR3 has 15 amino acids. Germline V gene sequence: CDR1 SEHNR, CDR2 FQNEAQ (reference sequence). The CDR3, as DNA: TGTGCCAGCAGCTTGGGGGGACTAGCGGTCCCGACCCAGTACTTC. Protein: CASSLGGLAVPTQYF.

For the CDR3, the DNA is TGTGCCAGCAGCTTTGGGACAGTCTCCTACGAGCAGTACTTC. Translating gives CASSFGTVSYEQYF. The chain carries TRBV7-9 and TRBJ2-7, with 7 bases fitting TRBD1. The CDR3 spans 14 residues. CDR1 is SEHNR and CDR2 is FQNEAQ in the germline V gene (reference sequence). The J segment lost 0 bases and the V segment lost 3 bases, leaving 2 bases of the junction unmatched.

This clone was seen more than once but under ten times. The CDR3 DNA follows: TGTGCCAGCTCTTCGGACAGGGCGGGGAAACTGTTTTTT. It encodes CASSSDRAGKLFF. The V call is TRBV18, the J call TRBJ1-4; 8 nucleotides agree with TRBD1. Per the germline V gene, CDR1 is KGHSH and CDR2 is LQKENI. This CDR3 is built from 13 residues. The ends lost 6 bases at V and 11 bases at J; junction bases unmatched: 8.

The chain links TRBV18 to TRBJ2-1; no clear D. The CDR3 is 15 residues long. Trimming stripped 3 bases from V and 4 bases from J, with 13 bases between. The V gene's germline CDR1 is KGHSH and CDR2 LQKENI. The CDR3 DNA reads as TGTGCCAGCTCACCCTCAGGCCTTCGTTACAATGAGCAGTTCTTC. It codes for CASSPSGLRYNEQFF.

This rearrangement joins TRBV5-1 to TRBJ2-6; D gene ambiguous. CDR3 length: 15 amino acids. CDR1 and CDR2 (germline): SGHRS, YFSETQ. V lost 2 bases, J lost 0 bases, and 6 bases lay in between. This CDR3 is CASSFDNSGANVLTF. The CDR3 DNA is TGCGCCAGCAGCTTTGACAACTCTGGGGCCAACGTCCTGACTTTC.

This clone has only a few counts. This chain uses TRBV18 with TRBJ1-5; TRBD1 agrees at 7 bases. Per germline, CDR1 KGHSH and CDR2 LQKENI. After removal of 3 bases from V and 8 bases from J, the junction contained 7 bases not matched to a gene. This CDR3 contains 14 residues. CDR3 loop: CASSPRQGGEPQHF. The CDR3 bases are TGTGCCAGCTCACCGCGACAGGGTGGTGAGCCCCAGCATTTT.

The chain recombines TRBV21-1 with TRBJ2-6; the DNA was not compared with TRBD1, the D call given in the table. TRBV21-1 is a listed pseudogene. The CDR3 totals 16 residues. CDR3 residues: CASTTGVFSGANVLTF. DNA for the CDR3: TGTGCCAGCACGACAGGGGTATTCTCTGGGGCCAACGTCCTGACTTTC.

The CDR3 region has the DNA TGTGCCAGCAGCACGAGTTACGAGCAGTACTTC. It translates to CASSTSYEQYF. The chain uses TRBV7-9 and TRBJ2-5; the D is unclear. The end of the DNA aligns better with TRBJ2-7, so the J call may be wrong. CDR1 SEHNR and CDR2 FQNEAQ come from the germline V gene (reference sequence). The CDR3 length is 11 residues.

The V and J genes are TRBV19 and TRBJ2-1; 12 nucleotides agree with TRBD2. The CDR3 is 15 amino acids. V shed 6 bases, J shed 5 bases, and the junction held 5 bases outside the gene matches. Germline CDR1 reads LNHDA; CDR2 reads SQIVND (reference sequence). CDR3 sequence: CASSPRLAGDNEQFF. The CDR3 nucleotides are TGTGCCAGTAGCCCGAGACTAGCGGGGGACAATGAGCAGTTCTTC.

The chain is built from TRBV5-6 and TRBJ2-4; possible D gene TRBD1, 6 bases. Trimming cost V 0 bases and J 7 bases, with 14 bases left between them. This CDR3 has 15 residues. CDR1 and CDR2 from the germline V gene are SGHDT and YYEEEE. CDR3 coding DNA: TGTGCCAGCAGCTTGGCCTCAGGGGCCGGGAACATTCAGTACTTC. This translates into CASSLASGAGNIQYF.

V gene TRBV15 combines with J gene TRBJ1-5; 7 bases match TRBD1. This CDR3 has 16 amino acids. After removal of 0 bases from V and 0 bases from J, the junction contained 2 bases not matched to a gene. Germline V lookup: CDR1 LNHNV, CDR2 YYDKDF (reference sequence). Here the CDR3 DNA reads TGTGCCACCAGCAGAGACGGGACAGATAGCAATCAGCCCCAGCATTTT. It specifies CATSRDGTDSNQPQHF.

This clone was observed a few times. The rearrangement uses TRBV27 and TRBJ2-5; 15 nucleotides align to TRBD2. After removal of 6 bases from V and 11 bases from J, the junction contained 10 bases not matched to a gene. Germline CDR1 is MNHEY and CDR2 is SMNVEV (reference sequence). This CDR3 is 15 amino acids long. CDR3 in DNA: TGTGCCAGCAGGCCTTGGACTAGCGGGGGGGAAGAGCAGTACTTC. Translating it yields CASRPWTSGGEEQYF.

This chain connects TRBV5-6 to TRBJ1-2; D is possibly TRBD1 (5 bases). The CDR3 has 13 amino acids. V lost 4 bases to trimming and J lost 2 bases, with 9 bases between them. CDR1 SGHDT and CDR2 YYEEEE come from the germline V gene. The CDR3 coding sequence is TGTGCCAGCAGCGCGCGGGGGAACTATGGCTACACCTTC. The encoded protein is CASSARGNYGYTF.